This entry lists 30 T cell receptor beta chains sequenced from one sample in a study of T-cell memory formation after mild COVID-19. TCRdb re-called the 5' RACE reads through MiXCR, storing one row per CDR3 protein. The sample contains about 430,000 distinct CDR3 sequences, 20% to 25% of which appear only once. Sequencing input: PBMCs or a T cell subset sorted from them (not recorded which). The source of these receptors is an adult woman who had mild COVID-19 (a few samples of this study predate the infection). Cell type and time point are not known.

The rearrangement joins TRBV4-1 to TRBJ1-1, with D unresolved. Germline V gene data show CDR1 as MGHRA and CDR2 as YSYEKL. Trimming stripped 3 bases from V and 0 bases from J, with 11 bases between. The CDR3 consists of 15 residues. DNA of the CDR3: TGCGCCAGCAGCCAGCCTCTGGGGTTGAACACTGAAGCTTTCTTT. Its protein product is CASSQPLGLNTEAFF.

This clonotype was counted only a few times. The chain employs TRBV29-1 and TRBJ2-5, with D possibly TRBD1 on 6 matching bases. Trimming took off 0 bases at V and 10 bases at J, with 27 bases between the two ends. The CDR3 contains 17 residues. Germline V gene lookup returns CDR1 SQVTM and CDR2 ANQGSEA. The CDR3 DNA follows: TGCAGCGTTGAAGACTACCGGGACACGGAAACCTCTCGGGTCCAGTACTTC. Residues: CSVEDYRDTETSRVQYF.

This clonotype occurred a few times. The chain has TRBV7-2 and TRBJ2-3, with 9 bases aligning to TRBD1. The trim removed 2 bases at V and 14 bases at J, leaving 5 bases unmatched. Germline CDR1 and CDR2: SGHTA and FQGNSA. The CDR3 is made up of 12 amino acids. CDR3 bases: TGTGCCAGCAGCTTAACCGGGACAGGGTCGTATTTT. Translation: CASSLTGTGSYF.

The chain combines TRBV12-3 or TRBV12-4 with TRBJ2-3; D gene ambiguous. The germline V and J ends were trimmed by 2 bases and 3 bases, with 9 bases remaining between them. This CDR3 has 14 residues. CDR3 coding DNA: TGTGCCAGCAGTTTACCTCATCGGACAGATACGCAGTATTTT. It encodes CASSLPHRTDTQYF.

The chain combines TRBV3-1 with TRBJ1-2; D remains ambiguous. The germline V gene has CDR1 LGHDT and CDR2 YNNKEL (reference sequence). V lost 6 bases to trimming and J lost 1 base, with 0 bases between them. The CDR3 runs 10 residues. The CDR3 bases are TGTGCCAGCAGTAACTATGGCTACACCTTC. Protein sequence: CASSNYGYTF. Based on the CDR3 plus reference TRBV3-1 and TRBJ1-2, the full variable domain is DTAVSQTPKYLVTQMGNDKSIKCEQNLGHDTMYWYKQDSKKFLKIMFSYNNKELIINETVPNRFSPKSPDKAHLNLHINSLELGDSAVYFCASSNYGYTFGSGTRLTVV.

The sample holds a few counts of this clonotype. The chain couples TRBV5-1 to TRBJ1-2, with 9 positions matching TRBD1. The CDR3 spans 14 residues. Germline lookup yields CDR1 SGHRS and CDR2 YFSETQ. V shed 4 bases, J shed 3 bases, and the junction held 4 bases outside the gene matches. The CDR3 sequence is CASSDGQGYYGYTF. Here the CDR3 DNA reads TGCGCCAGCAGCGACGGACAGGGGTACTATGGCTACACCTTC.

This clonotype was counted a single time. The V and J genes are TRBV15 and TRBJ2-1, with 7 bases aligning to TRBD2. Germline assignment: CDR1 LNHNV and CDR2 YYDKDF (reference sequence). The length of the CDR3 is 15 residues. Losses at the gene ends were 5 bases for V and 6 bases for J; bases not matched to a gene: 10. CDR3 nucleotides: TGTGCCACCAGCCTCAGACTAGCCCTGGGCAATGAGCAGTTCTTC. This encodes CATSLRLALGNEQFF.

A few counts support this clonotype. The rearrangement links TRBV7-6 to TRBJ2-1; D call uncertain. Germline V CDR1 and CDR2: SGHVS, FNYEAQ. The CDR3 is 16 residues long. Trimming shortened V by 1 base and J by 10 bases, and 20 bases separated the two germline ends. CDR3 region: CASSLVRLRTTPEQFF. The CDR3 DNA follows: TGTGCCAGCAGCTTAGTTCGTTTGCGGACCACCCCAGAGCAGTTCTTC.

The gene calls are TRBV2 and TRBJ1-1, with a possible D match to TRBD1 (5 bases). V was trimmed by 2 bases and J by 1 base, leaving 8 bases between them. Germline lookup yields CDR1 SNHLY and CDR2 FYNNEI. The CDR3 has 14 amino acids. CDR3 residues: CASSEYGGNTEAFF. CDR3 DNA sequence: TGTGCCAGCAGTGAATATGGGGGGAACACTGAAGCTTTCTTT.

Concerning this clonotype: At one end the junction does not follow the germline gene, possibly because of a read error. The CDR3 protein is CASSPRGSGIGTHEQLF. CDR3 nucleotides: TGTGCCAGCAGCCCCCGTGGTAGCGGGATAGGTACCCATGAGCAGTTATTC. The rearrangement joins TRBV9 to TRBJ2-1, with TRBD2 matching 8 bases. This CDR3 contains 17 residues. The germline V gene encodes CDR1 SGDLS and CDR2 YYNGEE.

This clonotype was observed many times. The chain links TRBV7-2 to TRBJ1-5, with 9 bases that match TRBD1. J gave up 2 bases and V 2 bases, and 4 bases lay outside the gene matches. This CDR3 has 16 amino acids. Per the germline V gene, CDR1 is SGHTA and CDR2 is FQGNSA. This CDR3 reads CASSLMDRGGNQPQHF. In DNA form, the CDR3 reads TGTGCCAGCAGCTTAATGGACAGGGGTGGCAATCAGCCCCAGCATTTT.

This clonotype appeared a few times. The chain is built from TRBV5-6 and TRBJ2-1; 7 bases match TRBD2. Germline trimming cut 4 bases from V and 6 bases from J; bases unmatched to any gene: 7. CDR3 size: 14 residues. Germline V gives CDR1 SGHDT, CDR2 YYEEEE. The CDR3 region has the DNA TGTGCCAGCAGCCGAGCGGGATCAGGCAATGAGCAGTTCTTC. Its translation: CASSRAGSGNEQFF.

V is TRBV5-1 and J is TRBJ1-5, with D possibly matching TRBD1 (5 bases). This CDR3 is built from 14 residues. Looked up from germline, CDR1 is SGHRS and CDR2 is YFSETQ. The V end lost 4 bases, the J end lost 1 base, and 9 bases lay between the germline ends. CDR3 loop: CASSDGGSNQPQHF. The CDR3, as DNA: TGCGCCAGCAGCGACGGGGGGAGCAATCAGCCCCAGCATTTT.

This chain links TRBV21-1 with TRBJ1-1; the listed D gene, TRBD1, was not tested against the DNA. TRBV21-1 is shown as a pseudogene. The length of the CDR3 is 14 residues. Here the CDR3 DNA reads TGTGCCAGCAGCATAGAACAGGTTCACACTGAAGCTTTCTTT. This sequence encodes CASSIEQVHTEAFF.

This chain links TRBV11-2 with TRBJ2-7; TRBD1 matches at 7 bases. Germline V gives CDR1 SGHAT, CDR2 FQNNGV. V shed 5 bases, J shed 6 bases, and the junction held 7 bases outside the gene matches. The CDR3 totals 13 residues. The CDR3 loop reads CASSMTGKSEQYF. The CDR3 DNA reads TGTGCCAGCAGCATGACAGGGAAATCCGAGCAGTACTTC.

This clonotype was seen only a few times. The gene calls are TRBV6-4 and TRBJ2-1; 9 bases are shared with TRBD2. The CDR3 loop spans 16 amino acids. CDR1 and CDR2 (germline): MRHNA, SNTAGT. The trim removed 4 bases at V and 4 bases at J, leaving 8 bases unmatched. The CDR3 here is CASSAVAGDPYNEQFF. The CDR3 DNA reads as TGTGCCAGCAGTGCAGTAGCGGGGGACCCTTACAATGAGCAGTTCTTC.

This clonotype came up once. The rearrangement joins TRBV12-3 or TRBV12-4 to TRBJ1-1; D gene uncertain. The CDR3 has 11 residues. Trimming took 3 bases from V and 8 from J, leaving 7 bases between them. The CDR3 reads CASSFYVEAFF. In DNA form, the CDR3 reads TGTGCCAGCAGTTTTTATGTGGAAGCTTTCTTT.

This clonotype was seen more than once but under ten times. The J gene is TRBJ2-3, the V gene TRBV24-1; perhaps TRBD2 as D (6 bases). This CDR3 contains 14 residues. With 4 bases removed from V and 6 bases from J, the gap between germline ends came to 13 bases. Per the germline V gene, CDR1 is KGHDR and CDR2 is SFDVKD. This chain's CDR3 is CATSDSGRVDTQYF. CDR3 sequence (DNA): TGTGCCACCAGTGACTCCGGGAGAGTGGATACGCAGTATTTT.

The gene calls are TRBV4-1 and TRBJ1-1; D is perhaps TRBD1 (6 bases). V was pared by 0 bases and J by 4 bases, with 15 bases between. The germline V gene has CDR1 MGHRA and CDR2 YSYEKL. The CDR3 contains 16 residues. CDR3 nucleotide sequence: TGCGCCAGCAGCCAAGATTGGGGGCCGGGGGGCACTGAAGCTTTCTTT. Amino acids: CASSQDWGPGGTEAFF.

This clonotype was detected a few times. The chain employs TRBV12-3 or TRBV12-4 and TRBJ1-4; a possible D gene is TRBD1 (5 bases). With 3 bases removed from V and 2 bases from J, the gap between germline ends came to 7 bases. The CDR3 length is 14 residues. The CDR3 bases are TGTGCCAGCAGTTTCGGACATACTAATGAAAAACTGTTTTTT. Translating it yields CASSFGHTNEKLFF.

The J gene is TRBJ2-7, the V gene TRBV20-1; TRBD2 matches at 11 bases. Germline loops: CDR1 DFQATT, CDR2 SNEGSKA (reference sequence). After removal of 3 bases from V and 7 bases from J, the junction contained 8 bases not matched to a gene. The CDR3 runs to 14 residues. DNA for the CDR3: TGCAGTGCTAGGGGCCGACTAGCGGGAAGTGAGCAGTACTTC. This codes for CSARGRLAGSEQYF.

This clonotype has a handful of counts. The chain recombines TRBV20-1 with TRBJ2-1, with 7 bases that match TRBD2. Germline V gene lookup returns CDR1 DFQATT and CDR2 SNEGSKA (reference sequence). The CDR3 sequence is 12 residues long. The CDR3 here is CRGGRGHNEQFF. CDR3 coding DNA: TGCAGGGGAGGGAGGGGTCACAATGAGCAGTTCTTC.

This clonotype has ten or more counts. V gene TRBV5-1 combines with J gene TRBJ2-7, with D unclear. Germline V gene lookup returns CDR1 SGHRS and CDR2 YFSETQ. The V and J ends lost 0 bases and 3 bases respectively, with 7 bases between them. This CDR3 has 13 amino acids. CDR3 protein: CASSLGQLYEQYF. DNA for the CDR3: TGCGCCAGCAGCTTGGGGCAGCTCTACGAGCAGTACTTC.

The rearrangement links TRBV7-9 to TRBJ2-6; the D is unclear. V was clipped by 2 bases and J by 0 bases, with 11 bases between them. Germline-derived CDR1 and CDR2 are SEHNR and FQNEAQ (reference sequence). The CDR3 is 17 amino acids. The CDR3 region has the DNA TGTGCCAGCAGCTTACTGGGTCAAATCTCTGGGGCCAACGTCCTGACTTTC. It is translated as CASSLLGQISGANVLTF.

The V call is TRBV15, the J call TRBJ2-2; D gene uncertain. From germline, CDR1 is LNHNV and CDR2 YYDKDF (reference sequence). V lost 3 bases, J lost 5 bases, and 7 bases lay in between. This CDR3 contains 13 residues. For the CDR3, the DNA is TGTGCCACCAGCAGGAAATTTACCGGGGAGCTGTTTTTT. Translating it yields CATSRKFTGELFF. Supplemented by reference TRBV15 and TRBJ2-2, the full variable domain reads DAMVIQNPRYQVTQFGKPVTLSCSQTLNHNVMYWYQQKSSQAPKLLFHYYDKDFNNEADTPDNFQSRRPNTSFCFLDIRSPGLGDTAMYLCATSRKFTGELFFGEGSRLTVL.

CDR3 residues: CASSYYEEDTQYF. The CDR3, as DNA: TGTGCCAGCAGTTACTATGAGGAAGATACGCAGTATTTT. The chain links TRBV6-5 to TRBJ2-3; D gene uncertain. CDR1 and CDR2 from the germline V gene are MNHEY and SVGAGI. With 1 base removed from V and 5 bases from J, the gap between germline ends came to 7 bases. The CDR3 runs 13 residues.

The gene calls are TRBV4-2 and TRBJ2-5, with 11 nucleotides matching TRBD2. V dropped 4 bases and J dropped 2; count of bases not matched to a gene: 6. This CDR3 contains 16 residues. CDR1 LGHNA and CDR2 YNFKEQ come from the germline V gene. The CDR3 sequence is CASSLEGLAEQETQYF. The DNA for the CDR3 is TGTGCCAGCAGCCTGGAGGGACTAGCGGAGCAAGAGACCCAGTACTTC.

There are a few counts of this clonotype. The CDR3 nucleotides are TGTGCCAGCCGATACGGTGCAACTAATGAAAAACTGTTTTTT. Translating it yields CASRYGATNEKLFF. The chain couples TRBV6-5 to TRBJ1-4; no clear D. V was trimmed by 8 bases and J by 0 bases, leaving 10 bases between them. Germline V gene sequence: CDR1 MNHEY, CDR2 SVGAGI. The CDR3 length is 14 residues.

The chain employs TRBV6-2 or TRBV6-3 and TRBJ1-5; no firm D call. Germline V gene data show CDR1 as MNHEY and CDR2 as SVGEGT. CDR3 length equals 15 residues. V lost 5 bases and J 3 bases, leaving 14 bases between the germline ends. The CDR3 nucleotides read TGTGCCAGCAGTGAAACCGGGAGATTCAATCAGCCCCAGCATTTT. Encoded protein: CASSETGRFNQPQHF.

The genes are TRBV3-1 and TRBJ1-2, with TRBD1 identical over 8 bases. This CDR3 is 13 amino acids long. V was clipped by 7 bases and J by 7 bases; unmatched bases: 8. Germline V lookup: CDR1 LGHDT, CDR2 YNNKEL (reference sequence). The CDR3 DNA reads TGTGCCAGCACCGCGACAGGGGTCGGTGGCTACACCTTC. This sequence encodes CASTATGVGGYTF.